This T cell receptor (beta chain) was found in a study of blood T cell repertoires in COVID-19. At the level of the study: The cDNA or gDNA used as material had been derived from T cells, B-cell-depleted T cells, or PBMCs.

The CDR3 extends over 15 amino acids. Between the trimmed V and J ends, which lost 0 bases and 4 bases, there was a span of 13 bases. From germline, CDR1 is SGHRS and CDR2 YFSETQ. Sequencing used immunoSEQ multiplex PCR; TCRdb keeps in-frame clones, though not all of them. This sample has about 110,000 clones, with 65% to 85% found just once. The receptor's source is a woman between 65 and 79 years old with acute or convalescent COVID-19. This chain joins TRBV5-1 and TRBJ1-2, with D possibly being TRBD1 (5 bases). Source material: peripheral blood. The CDR3 spells CASSLDGGGAYGYTF. DNA of the CDR3: TGCGCCAGCAGCTTGGACGGTGGCGGGGCCTATGGCTACACCTTC. The variable domain in full, completed from reference TRBV5-1 and TRBJ1-2, reads KAGVTQTPRYLIKTRGQQVTLSCSPISGHRSVSWYQQTPGQGLQFLFEYFSETQRNKGNFPGRFSGRQFSNSRSEMNVSTLELGDSALYLCASSLDGGGAYGYTFGSGTRLTVV.